This T cell receptor beta chain was found in a study of early T cells in non-severe SARS-CoV-2 infection. Study context: From unsorted whole blood, bulk RNA was sequenced, and the chains remained unpaired.

Individual cDNA molecules received unique molecular identifiers during library preparation. TCRdb re-analysed the 5' RACE reads in MiXCR, keeping a single row per CDR3 protein. There are about 80,000 distinct CDR3 sequences in the sample; approximately 12% occur only once, and 3.4% lies in the top ten. In its sample, this clonotype was seen many times. Its antigen is as yet unknown. Per the germline V gene, CDR1 is SGHTA and CDR2 is FQGTGA. V dropped 5 bases and J dropped 7; count of bases not matched to a gene: 5. The CDR3 spans 15 residues. Notes on the study in general: VDJdb matching skewed toward anti-spike CD8 responses, missing private and CD4 specificities.

Sequencing was done on a sample of whole blood. This sequence joins TRBV7-3 and TRBJ2-4; 13 positions match TRBD2. The TCR comes from an adult who was a healthcare worker with PCR-confirmed SARS-CoV-2 infection or an uninfected control (not recorded which). Here the CDR3 reads CASSPTSGGANIQYF. The CDR3 DNA reads as TGTGCCAGCAGCCCAACTAGCGGGGGGGCGAACATTCAGTACTTC.